This passage covers 27 T cell receptor beta chains from one sample sequenced in a study of T cells after posttransplantation cyclophosphamide. The protocol was immunoSEQ multiplex PCR, while the TCRdb copy is restricted to in-frame clones and leaves out a portion. Listed for the sample are approximately 25,000 clones, none seen a single time. Sequencing was performed on PBMCs. Receptors were obtained from a woman aged 45-60 years in good health, CMV-negative, and a related stem cell transplant donor.

The table lists this clone with many counts. The chain links TRBV6-1 to TRBJ2-1, with D possibly being TRBD2 (6 bases). The V gene lost 7 bases and the J gene lost 9 bases, with 16 bases spanning the gap. The CDR3 runs to 13 residues. Looked up from germline, CDR1 is MNHNS and CDR2 is SASEGT. CDR3 sequence: CASNWDSMSEQFF. CDR3 DNA sequence: TGTGCCAGCAACTGGGACTCTATGAGTGAGCAGTTCTTC.

This clone has a count of ten or more. The chain recombines TRBV7-3 with TRBJ2-2; 10 bases fit TRBD2. Unmatched junction bases numbered 6, after V lost 4 bases and J lost 7 bases. The CDR3 extends over 15 amino acids. Germline V gene data show CDR1 as SGHTA and CDR2 as FQGTGA. CDR3 DNA sequence: TGTGCCAGCAGCTCCCCGGGACTAGCGCTCGGGGAGCTGTTTTTT. It specifies CASSSPGLALGELFF.

This clone appeared many times. CDR3 nucleotide sequence: TGTGCCAGCTCACCAATCCAAGGGGTCAGCAACATTCAGTACTTC. Its translation is CASSPIQGVSNIQYF. The chain combines TRBV18 with TRBJ2-4; possibly TRBD1 for D (5 bases). This CDR3 comprises 15 residues. V lost 2 bases and J lost 7, with 15 bases in between. Germline V lookup: CDR1 KGHSH, CDR2 LQKENI.

This clone was counted many times. The chain joins TRBV9 to TRBJ1-2, with unresolved D. Trimming removed 3 bases from V and 8 bases from J, with 11 bases in between. The CDR3 has 12 amino acids. Per germline, CDR1 SGDLS and CDR2 YYNGEE. The chain's CDR3 is CASSAGLLGYTF. The CDR3 DNA follows: TGTGCCAGCAGCGCTGGGCTGCTGGGCTACACCTTC.

In its sample, this clone was seen many times. The chain recombines TRBV4-2 with TRBJ2-7, with 7 bases lining up with TRBD1. Trimming cost V 3 bases and J 4 bases; bases outside gene matches: 9. CDR1 LGHNA and CDR2 YNFKEQ come from the germline V gene. This CDR3 has 15 residues. CDR3 bases: TGTGCCAGCAGCCAGACCGGGACAGCCGGATACGAGCAGTACTTC. As protein: CASSQTGTAGYEQYF.

Ten or more counts support this clone. The V gene is TRBV15, the J gene TRBJ2-1; TRBD2 matches 8 bases. Germline loops: CDR1 LNHNV, CDR2 YYDKDF (reference sequence). This CDR3 contains 16 residues. The V and J ends lost 0 bases and 2 bases, in that order; junction bases with no gene match: 3. The DNA for the CDR3 is TGTGCCACCAGCAGAGAGGGGACTAGGACCTACAATGAGCAGTTCTTC. As protein: CATSREGTRTYNEQFF.

This clone appeared many times. The chain employs TRBV7-3 and TRBJ2-1, with TRBD1 as a possible D gene (5 bases). The germline CDR1 and CDR2 sequences are SGHTA and FQGTGA. V was trimmed by 2 bases and J by 2 bases, leaving 7 bases between them. The length of the CDR3 is 14 residues. The DNA of the CDR3 is TGTGCCAGCAGCTTACAGGGCCCCTACAATGAGCAGTTCTTC. Encoded protein: CASSLQGPYNEQFF.

The table lists this clone with a few counts. The chain combines TRBV2 with TRBJ2-5, with a tentative D call TRBD2 (5 bases). The closer fit of TRBJ2-7 to the DNA end suggests the J call may be wrong. The CDR3 runs to 13 residues. The germline gives CDR1 SNHLY, CDR2 FYNNEI. The CDR3 DNA sequence: TGTGCCAGCAACCGGGAAGTGGGCTACGAGCAGTACTTC. It specifies CASNREVGYEQYF.

This clone was counted many times. J is TRBJ1-2 and V is TRBV4-2, with 9 bases that match TRBD1. CDR1 and CDR2 from the germline V gene are LGHNA and YNFKEQ. CDR3 length: 15 residues. The J segment lost 3 bases and the V segment lost 2 bases, leaving 4 bases of the junction unmatched. CDR3: CASSQMGQGDYGYTF. The CDR3 nucleotides read TGTGCCAGCAGCCAAATGGGACAGGGCGACTATGGCTACACCTTC.

This clone was seen at least ten times. V usage is TRBV9 and J usage is TRBJ2-1, with TRBD2 matching 12 bases. Germline trimming cut 0 bases from V and 7 bases from J; bases unmatched to any gene: 2. Per the germline V gene, CDR1 is SGDLS and CDR2 is YYNGEE. The CDR3 is 15 residues long. CDR3 coding DNA: TGTGCCAGCAGCGTAGAGGGACTAGCGGGTAATGAGCAGTTCTTC. Translation: CASSVEGLAGNEQFF.

This clone occurred many times. V usage is TRBV28 and J usage is TRBJ1-3; D might be TRBD1 (5 bases). The CDR3 has 14 amino acids. V was trimmed by 5 bases and J by 5 bases, leaving 13 bases between them. Germline V lookup: CDR1 MDHEN, CDR2 SYDVKM. The CDR3, as DNA: TGTGCCAGCAGTGTTGGGGGGATGCGAAACACCATATATTTT. The encoded protein is CASSVGGMRNTIYF.

This clone was recorded many times. The chain links TRBV7-9 to TRBJ1-1; tentative D call: TRBD1 (5 bases). The length of the CDR3 is 14 residues. CDR1 and CDR2 (germline): SEHNR, FQNEAQ (reference sequence). The V gene lost 2 bases and the J gene lost 1 base, with 8 bases spanning the gap. CDR3 loop: CASSLSQGNTEAFF. The CDR3 DNA sequence: TGTGCCAGCAGCTTATCCCAGGGGAACACTGAAGCTTTCTTT.

This clone was seen many times. This chain joins TRBV5-5 and TRBJ1-4; the D is unclear. The germline CDR1 and CDR2 sequences are SGHKS and YYEKEE (reference sequence). Trimming pared 8 bases from V and 0 bases from J, leaving 17 bases between. The CDR3 length is 16 residues. The CDR3 sequence: CASTPGGGATNEKLFF. In nucleotides, the CDR3 is TGTGCCAGTACCCCGGGAGGCGGCGCAACTAATGAAAAACTGTTTTTT.

Ten or more counts support this clone. The genes are TRBV5-5 and TRBJ2-7; 7 bases fit TRBD1. Germline assignment: CDR1 SGHKS and CDR2 YYEKEE (reference sequence). Unmatched junction bases numbered 7, after V lost 4 bases and J lost 3 bases. The CDR3 is 14 amino acids. The CDR3 sequence: CASSIGQANYEQYF. CDR3 sequence (DNA): TGTGCCAGCAGCATCGGACAGGCGAACTACGAGCAGTACTTC.

This clone was seen ten or more times. The chain combines TRBV12-5 with TRBJ1-5; 9 bases agree with TRBD1. Germline CDR1 and CDR2: LGHNT and FRNRAP. V gave up 6 bases and J gave up 7 bases; unmatched junction bases: 7. CDR3 length equals 14 residues. DNA for the CDR3: TGTGCTAGTGGCCACGGGACAGGGCCACAGCCCCAGCATTTT. As protein: CASGHGTGPQPQHF.

This clone was detected ten times or more. In nucleotides, the CDR3 is TGCGCCAGCAGAACCCGGACAGGAGGCGATTCACCCCTCCACTTT. Its translation: CASRTRTGGDSPLHF. The chain joins TRBV5-1 to TRBJ1-6; 7 bases agree with TRBD1. Unmatched junction bases numbered 10, after V lost 5 bases and J lost 8 bases. CDR3 length equals 15 residues. CDR1 and CDR2 from the germline V gene are SGHRS and YFSETQ.

This clone appeared many times. The genes are TRBV6-1 and TRBJ1-1; 8 nucleotides line up with TRBD1. The V gene end was trimmed by 6 bases and the J gene end by 4 bases; junction bases not matched to a gene: 1. The CDR3 is 12 amino acids. The germline V gene has CDR1 MNHNS and CDR2 SASEGT. CDR3 DNA: TGTGCCAGCAGCAGGGGGCTCACTGAAGCTTTCTTT. Translation: CASSRGLTEAFF.

Many counts were recorded for this clone. V gene TRBV5-4 combines with J gene TRBJ1-2, with D perhaps matching TRBD1 (5 bases). This CDR3 contains 13 residues. Germline-derived CDR1 and CDR2 are SGHNT and YYREEE (reference sequence). V lost 4 bases, J lost 7 bases, and 14 bases lay in between. The CDR3 region has the DNA TGTGCCAGCAGCGACGGACAACTATTTGGCTACACCTTC. This codes for CASSDGQLFGYTF.

This clone was counted many times. This chain links TRBV10-3 with TRBJ1-5; 10 bases fit TRBD1. The V gene's germline CDR1 is ENHRY and CDR2 SYGVKD. The CDR3 contains 16 residues. The V segment lost 2 bases and the J segment 0 bases; nucleotides outside the gene matches: 1. The chain's CDR3 is CAISEGDRGSNQPQHF. The CDR3, as DNA: TGTGCCATCAGTGAGGGGGACAGGGGTAGCAATCAGCCCCAGCATTTT.

The sample holds many counts of this clone. The chain joins TRBV4-3 to TRBJ2-6; no clear D gene. The V end lost 1 base, the J end lost 1 base, and 8 bases lay between the germline ends. Per germline, CDR1 LGHNA and CDR2 YSLEER. CDR3 length: 16 amino acids. CDR3 residues: CASSQVHGSGANVLTF. The DNA for the CDR3 is TGCGCCAGCAGCCAAGTTCACGGTTCTGGGGCCAACGTCCTGACTTTC.

This clone was observed at least ten times. The CDR3 DNA follows: TGTGCCACCGCTTTCAGGCTAGCCAAAAACATTCAGTACTTC. It is translated as CATAFRLAKNIQYF. The J gene is TRBJ2-4, the V gene TRBV6-1; D unresolved. Germline V gene sequence: CDR1 MNHNS, CDR2 SASEGT. V gave up 10 bases and J gave up 0 bases, with 13 bases separating them. The CDR3 is 14 residues long.

This clone was found many times. The rearrangement joins TRBV18 to TRBJ1-1, with no clear D. V was cut by 5 bases and J by 1 base, with 8 bases left in between. The CDR3 covers 13 residues. CDR1 and CDR2 from the germline V gene are KGHSH and LQKENI. The CDR3 bases are TGTGCCAGCTCAGCCACGGGGAACACTGAAGCTTTCTTT. Translating it yields CASSATGNTEAFF.

Regarding this clone: A much more abundant neighbour one base away suggests this may be a read error. The sample holds other DNA sequences that translate to the same CDR3. The chain joins TRBV7-3 to TRBJ2-7; 12 positions agree with TRBD1. Looked up from germline, CDR1 is SGHTA and CDR2 is FQGTGA. CDR3 size: 15 residues. The DNA for the CDR3 is TGTGCTAGCAGCTTAGGGACAGGGGGCATCTACGAGCAGTACTTC. Translating gives CASSLGTGGIYEQYF.

This clone was counted ten times or more. CDR3 in amino acids: CASSTMTGIIGYTF. CDR3 coding DNA: TGTGCCAGCAGTACAATGACAGGGATAATTGGCTACACCTTC. V usage is TRBV5-6 and J usage is TRBJ1-2; 7 positions agree with TRBD1. The CDR3 is made up of 14 amino acids. The ends lost 5 bases at V and 7 bases at J; junction bases unmatched: 11. The germline V gene has CDR1 SGHDT and CDR2 YYEEEE.

The table lists this clone with many counts. V is TRBV5-1 and J is TRBJ2-5; D is possibly TRBD1 (6 bases). The CDR3 spans 16 residues. V lost 4 bases, J lost 2 bases, and 18 bases lay in between. Germline CDR1 and CDR2: SGHRS and YFSETQ. CDR3 coding DNA: TGCGCCAGCAGCCCAGACAGGACCCACTCTCAAGAGACCCAGTACTTC. Its protein product is CASSPDRTHSQETQYF.

This clone has at least ten counts. This sample also contains other DNA sequences that code for the same CDR3. The CDR3 bases are TGTGCCAGCAGCCATGAGGGACAGGGATTCTATGGCTACACCTTC. Translation gives CASSHEGQGFYGYTF. The chain uses TRBV14 and TRBJ1-2; 9 nucleotides agree with TRBD1. The germline CDR1 and CDR2 sequences are SGHDN and FVKESK. This CDR3 region has 15 residues. The J segment lost 4 bases and the V segment lost 3 bases, leaving 6 bases of the junction unmatched. Full variable domain (missing parts from reference TRBV14 and TRBJ1-2): EAGVTQFPSHSVIEKGQTVTLRCDPISGHDNLYWYRRVMGKEIKFLLHFVKESKQDESGMPNNRFLAERTGGTYSTLKVQPAELEDSGVYFCASSHEGQGFYGYTFGSGTRLTVV.

This clone was counted ten times or more. CDR3 protein: CASTVASGGYEQYF. CDR3 coding DNA: TGTGCCAGCACTGTAGCGTCTGGAGGCTACGAGCAGTACTTC. This chain links TRBV2 with TRBJ2-7; D is possibly TRBD2 (5 bases). Germline V CDR1 and CDR2: SNHLY, FYNNEI. The CDR3 spans 14 residues. V was trimmed by 7 bases and J by 3 bases, leaving 16 bases between them.